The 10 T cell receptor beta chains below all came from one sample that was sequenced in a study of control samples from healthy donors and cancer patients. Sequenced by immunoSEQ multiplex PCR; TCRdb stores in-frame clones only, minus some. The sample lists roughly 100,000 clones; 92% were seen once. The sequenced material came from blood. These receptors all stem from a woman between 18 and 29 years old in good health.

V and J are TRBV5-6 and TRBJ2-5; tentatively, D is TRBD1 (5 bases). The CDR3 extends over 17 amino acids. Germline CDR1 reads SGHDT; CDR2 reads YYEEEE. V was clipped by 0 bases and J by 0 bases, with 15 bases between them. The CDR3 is CASSLAWQDTYQETQYF. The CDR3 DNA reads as TGTGCCAGCAGCTTGGCTTGGCAGGACACCTACCAAGAGACCCAGTACTTC.

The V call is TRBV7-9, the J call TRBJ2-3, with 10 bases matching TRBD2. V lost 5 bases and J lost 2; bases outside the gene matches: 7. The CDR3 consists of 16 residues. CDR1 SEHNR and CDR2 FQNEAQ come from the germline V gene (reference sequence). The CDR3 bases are TGTGCCAGCAGCAAGCGGACTAGCGGACCCACAGATACGCAGTATTTT. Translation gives CASSKRTSGPTDTQYF.

CDR3 residues: CAYLLVGHEQFF. The CDR3 DNA is TGTGCCTACCTACTTGTGGGTCATGAGCAGTTCTTC. V usage is TRBV30 and J usage is TRBJ2-1; unclear D gene. Looked up from germline, CDR1 is GTSNPN and CDR2 is SVGIG (reference sequence). This CDR3 comprises 12 residues. Trimming took 7 bases from V and 8 from J, leaving 15 bases between them.

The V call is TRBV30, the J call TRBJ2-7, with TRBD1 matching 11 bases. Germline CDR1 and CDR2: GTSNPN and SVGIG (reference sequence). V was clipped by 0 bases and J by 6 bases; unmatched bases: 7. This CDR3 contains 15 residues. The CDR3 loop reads CAWSVLGQGVSEQYF. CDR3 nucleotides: TGTGCCTGGAGTGTATTGGGACAGGGGGTTTCCGAGCAGTACTTC.

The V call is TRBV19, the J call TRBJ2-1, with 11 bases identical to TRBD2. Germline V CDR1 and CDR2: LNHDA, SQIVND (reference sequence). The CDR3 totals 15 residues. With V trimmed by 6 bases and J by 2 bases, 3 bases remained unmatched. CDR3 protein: CASRLAGEAYNEQFF. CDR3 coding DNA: TGTGCCAGTAGACTAGCGGGAGAAGCCTACAATGAGCAGTTCTTC.

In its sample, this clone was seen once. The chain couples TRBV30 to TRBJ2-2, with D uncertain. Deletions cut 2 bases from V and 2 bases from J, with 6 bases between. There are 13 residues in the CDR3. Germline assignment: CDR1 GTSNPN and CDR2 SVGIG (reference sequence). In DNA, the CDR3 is TGTGCCTGGAGTCTGGGTAACACCGGGGAGCTGTTTTTT. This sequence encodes CAWSLGNTGELFF.

CDR3 sequence: CASQTEANTGELFF. CDR3 sequence (DNA): TGTGCCAGTCAGACAGAGGCGAACACCGGGGAGCTGTTTTTT. This chain connects TRBV4-2 to TRBJ2-2, with D perhaps TRBD1 (5 bases). Germline loops: CDR1 LGHNA, CDR2 YNFKEQ. The CDR3 is 14 residues long. Trimming took 9 bases from V and 0 from J, leaving 11 bases between them.

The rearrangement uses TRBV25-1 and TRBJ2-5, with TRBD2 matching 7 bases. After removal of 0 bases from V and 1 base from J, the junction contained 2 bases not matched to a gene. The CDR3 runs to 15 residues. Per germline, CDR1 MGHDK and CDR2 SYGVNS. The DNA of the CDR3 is TGTGCCAGCAGTGAATATGGGAGGGTCCAAGAGACCCAGTACTTC. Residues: CASSEYGRVQETQYF.

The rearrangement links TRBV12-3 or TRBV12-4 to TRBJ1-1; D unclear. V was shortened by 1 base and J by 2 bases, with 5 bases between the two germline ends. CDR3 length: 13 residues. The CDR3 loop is CASSLGRNTEAFF. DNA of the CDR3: TGTGCCAGCAGTTTAGGCAGAAACACTGAAGCTTTCTTT.

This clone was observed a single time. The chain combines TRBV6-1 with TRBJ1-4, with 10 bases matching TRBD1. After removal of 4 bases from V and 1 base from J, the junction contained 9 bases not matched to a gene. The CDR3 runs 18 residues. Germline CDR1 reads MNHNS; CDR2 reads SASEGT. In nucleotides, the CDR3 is TGTGCCAGCAGTGTTGTGACAGGGGGCGGGGGAACTAATGAAAAACTGTTTTTT. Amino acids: CASSVVTGGGGTNEKLFF.